These T cell receptor beta chains were read from a single sample in a study of T cells in Graves' hyperthyroidism and ophthalmopathy. TCRdb analysed the multiplex PCR reads with MiXCR anew, one entry per CDR3 protein. The sample has almost 600,000 distinct CDR3 sequences, 46% seen once. The material sequenced was peripheral blood or thyroid tissue (not recorded which). All receptors derive from a woman younger than 35 with Graves' hyperthyroidism. CDR3s include the opening cysteine and the closing phenylalanine or tryptophan. The D gene is left open where the match is weak. Rows give clone size only sometimes, using once, few, many, or a class for an expanded clone.

clone size	CDR3 length	V gene	J gene	D gene	CDR3 DNA	CDR3 protein
many	14	TRBV11-3	TRBJ1-2	.	TGTGCCAGCAGCTTTATTAGGAGCGGGAAGGGCTACACCTTC	CASSFIRSGKGYTF
.	14	TRBV18	TRBJ1-2	.	TGTGCCAGCTCACCGGCCGGGACATCCTATGGCTACACCTTC	CASSPAGTSYGYTF
.	13	TRBV29-1	TRBJ2-5	.	TGCAGCGTTGAAGAGGGGGGTCAAGAGACCCAGTACTTC	CSVEEGGQETQYF
.	14	TRBV24-1	TRBJ1-5	.	TGTGCCACCAGAGACTCGGGGAGGGCCCAGCCCCAGCATTTT	CATRDSGRAQPQHF
many	12	TRBV10-3	TRBJ2-7	TRBD1	TGTGCCACCACAGGGGACAGCTACGAGCAGTACTTC	CATTGDSYEQYF
few	16	TRBV7-2	TRBJ1-5	TRBD1	TGTGCCAGCAGCACCCGAGAGACAGGGGGCAATCAGCCCCAGCATTTT	CASSTRETGGNQPQHF
many	16	TRBV14	TRBJ1-1	.	TGTGCCAGCAGCCAAGTGGGACACACTTCTCCCACTGAAGCTTTCTTT	CASSQVGHTSPTEAFF
.	14	TRBV7-2	TRBJ2-3	TRBD2	TGTGCCAGCAGCTTAAAGCGGGAGATAGATACGCAGTATTTT	CASSLKREIDTQYF
.	13	TRBV29-1	TRBJ2-7	.	TGCAGCGTTGCGGGGGATTCTGCCTACGAGCAGTACTTC	CSVAGDSAYEQYF
many	15	TRBV11-1	TRBJ2-7	.	TGTGCCAGCAGCTTAACTCGGAATCAGAGGCCCGAGCAGTACTTC	CASSLTRNQRPEQYF
many	13	TRBV30	TRBJ1-6	TRBD1	TGTGCCTGGACAAACAGGGGTAATTCACCCCTCCACTTT	CAWTNRGNSPLHF
.	14	TRBV20-1	TRBJ1-2	.	TGCAGTGCTAGATCCGGGGAAGTGGGTGATGGCTACACCTTC	CSARSGEVGDGYTF
.	13	TRBV10-3	TRBJ1-2	.	TGTGCCATCAGTGGACAGGAGGGCTATGGCTACACCTTC	CAISGQEGYGYTF
many	15	TRBV11-3	TRBJ1-3	.	TGTGCCAGCAGCTTAGTATCGCTAACCGGGGACACCATATATTTT	CASSLVSLTGDTIYF
few	14	TRBV6-1	TRBJ2-7	.	TGTGCCAGCAGCGGACAGAGACTACACTACGAGCAGTACTTC	CASSGQRLHYEQYF
.	17	TRBV10-3	TRBJ2-2	TRBD2	TGTGCCATCAGAGGTGGACTAGCGGGAGTTAGCTCCGGGGAGCTGTTTTTT	CAIRGGLAGVSSGELFF
many	15	TRBV11-2	TRBJ1-1	.	TGTGCCAGCAGCTTCACGAAGAAGATGAACACTGAAGCTTTCTTT	CASSFTKKMNTEAFF
many	13	TRBV12-3/TRBV12-4	TRBJ1-1	.	TGTGCCAAGAATACGGGGGTTAACACTGAAGCTTTCTTT	CAKNTGVNTEAFF
.	15	TRBV7-9	TRBJ2-6	.	TGTGCCAGCACCCAGTCCCCCTCTGGGGCCGACGTCCTGACTTTC	CASTQSPSGADVLTF
many	16	TRBV7-2	TRBJ2-7	TRBD2	TGTGCCAGCAGCCTAATTTCTAGCGGGTCCTCCTACGAGCAGTACTTC	CASSLISSGSSYEQYF
many	16	TRBV9	TRBJ2-7	.	TGTGCCAGCAGCCCCCGGGGTAGCGCTAGGTCCTACGAGCAGTACTTC	CASSPRGSARSYEQYF
.	18	TRBV12-3/TRBV12-4	TRBJ2-5	TRBD2	TGTGCCAGCAGTACCTTCCCCGGCACTAGCGAGGAGGCAGATACGCAGTACTTC	CASSTFPGTSEEADTQYF
few	16	TRBV15	TRBJ1-1	.	TGTGCCACCAGCAGGGGGGTGAGCAGATCAAGCACTGAAGCTTTCTTT	CATSRGVSRSSTEAFF
few	15	TRBV18	TRBJ1-4	.	TGTGCCAGCTCACCACGAGGGGAAACTAATGAAAAACTGTTTTTT	CASSPRGETNEKLFF
many	12	TRBV20-1	TRBJ1-1	.	TGCAGTGCAGACGGGGGCACCTTTGAAGCTTTCTTT	CSADGGTFEAFF
many	14	TRBV27	TRBJ2-7	.	TGTGCCAGCAGGCCTGGGGGGGCGTCGAACGAGCAGTACTTC	CASRPGGASNEQYF
.	9	TRBV29-1	TRBJ1-1	.	TGCAGCGTTGAAAAGGTGACACTCTTT	CSVEKVTLF
.	13	TRBV19	TRBJ2-7	TRBD2	TGTGCCAGTAGTATAGATCGGGGAGGGCAGCAGTACTTC	CASSIDRGGQQYF